These T cell receptor beta chains were read from a single sample in a study of blood T cell repertoires in COVID-19. Generated by immunoSEQ multiplex PCR, the TCRdb table keeps only in-frame clones and is missing some. The data show roughly 78,000 clones, approximately 87% seen once. The sequencing input was peripheral blood. The origin of the receptors is a woman older than 75 with acute or convalescent COVID-19. Each CDR3 is given with its conserved first and last residue. The order of the fields is CDR3 length, V gene, J gene, clone size, D gene, CDR3 protein, CDR3 DNA. D genes are given only for firm matches. Rows may omit the clone size; those that give it use once, few, many or a size class.

15	TRBV11-2	TRBJ1-1	-	-	CASSSRGGMNTEAFF	TGTGCCAGCAGCAGTCGGGGGGGTATGAACACTGAAGCTTTCTTT
14	TRBV19	TRBJ1-3	-	-	CASEAFSSGNTIYF	TGTGCCAGTGAGGCATTTAGCTCTGGAAACACCATATATTTT
18	TRBV7-3	TRBJ1-1	once	TRBD1	CASSPRGGTGGVGTEAFF	TGTGCCAGCAGCCCTCGCGGTGGGACAGGGGGCGTCGGCACTGAAGCTTTCTTT
13	TRBV28	TRBJ1-1	-	-	CASSLSSRGEAFF	TGTGCCAGCAGCCTCTCTAGCAGGGGTGAAGCTTTCTTT
15	TRBV6-5	TRBJ2-7	once	-	CASTSGGGQTYEQYF	TGTGCCAGCACCTCGGGCGGCGGACAGACCTACGAGCAGTACTTC
13	TRBV12-3/TRBV12-4	TRBJ2-3	-	TRBD2	CASSGGYADTQYF	TGTGCCAGCAGCGGGGGGTACGCAGATACGCAGTATTTT
13	TRBV5-5	TRBJ1-1	-	-	CATHRPYNTEAFF	TGTGCCACGCACAGGCCCTATAACACTGAAGCTTTCTTT
14	TRBV3-1/TRBV3-2	TRBJ1-5	-	-	CASSRDTSNQPQHF	TGTGCCAGCAGCCGGGACACCAGCAATCAGCCCCAGCATTTT
14	TRBV19	TRBJ2-1	-	-	CASSYRAGSNEQFF	TGTGCCAGTAGCTATAGAGCTGGGAGCAATGAGCAGTTCTTC
12	TRBV19	TRBJ1-5	-	-	CASSIPRQPQHF	TGTGCCAGTAGTATCCCTAGGCAGCCCCAGCATTTT
15	TRBV11-2	TRBJ2-1	-	TRBD1	CASSLGDRGLGEQFF	TGTGCCAGCAGCTTAGGAGACAGGGGCTTGGGTGAGCAGTTCTTC
20	TRBV9	TRBJ2-1	-	TRBD2	CASSVGMRFDGRRSYNEQFF	TGTGCCAGCAGCGTAGGGATGCGATTCGACGGGAGGCGGTCCTACAATGAGCAGTTCTTC
15	TRBV5-1	TRBJ2-2	-	-	CASSLYTGTDGELFF	TGCGCCAGCAGCCTGTACACCGGGACTGACGGGGAGCTGTTTTTT
17	TRBV21-1	TRBJ2-4	once	-	CASSRGLAEGLGNIQYF	TGTGCCAGCAGCAGGGGACTAGCGGAAGGCCTGGGAAACATTCAGTACTTC
14	TRBV16	TRBJ1-5	-	TRBD1	CASSHDREVQPQHF	TGTGCCAGCAGCCACGACAGGGAAGTTCAGCCCCAGCATTTT
14	TRBV6-6	TRBJ2-7	-	TRBD1	CASTGTGLAYEQYF	TGCGCCAGCACCGGGACAGGTCTCGCCTACGAGCAGTACTTC
13	TRBV18	TRBJ1-3	-	-	CASSSDFGRTIYF	TGTGCCAGCTCATCGGACTTTGGTAGGACCATATATTTT
18	TRBV5-6	TRBJ1-3	-	-	CASSLLRMHGPGVDTIYF	TGTGCCAGCAGCTTGTTGAGGATGCATGGGCCAGGGGTTGACACCATATATTTT
14	TRBV5-1	TRBJ2-5	-	TRBD1	CASSPGTAQETQYF	TGCGCCAGCAGCCCCGGGACAGCCCAAGAGACCCAGTACTTC
16	TRBV7-3	TRBJ2-7	-	-	CASSLTDGDPSYEQYF	TGTGCCAGCAGCTTAACGGACGGGGATCCTTCCTACGAGCAGTACTTC
15	TRBV5-1	TRBJ1-4	-	TRBD1	CASSPVGTVDEKLFF	TGCGCCAGCAGCCCGGTTGGGACAGTGGATGAAAAACTGTTTTTT
14	TRBV6-5	TRBJ1-6	-	TRBD1	CASSYTGDNSPLHF	TGTGCCAGCAGTTACACAGGGGACAATTCACCCCTCCACTTT
14	TRBV6-5	TRBJ2-5	-	TRBD1	CASGTDLPQETQYF	TGTGCCAGCGGGACAGACTTACCCCAAGAGACCCAGTACTTC
19	TRBV18	TRBJ2-4	-	TRBD1	CASSPSGQGSLAAKNIQYF	TGTGCCAGCTCCCCTTCTGGACAGGGGTCGCTAGCAGCCAAAAACATTCAGTACTTC
14	TRBV15	TRBJ1-3	-	TRBD1	CATSRGTDGNTIYF	TGTGCCACCAGCAGGGGGACAGACGGAAACACCATATATTTT
14	TRBV5-1	TRBJ1-1	-	-	CASSLVGGSTEAFF	TGCGCCAGCAGCTTGGTGGGAGGGAGCACTGAAGCTTTCTTT
19	TRBV6-2/TRBV6-3	TRBJ2-2	-	TRBD2	CASRPTRGAGVANTGELFF	TGTGCCAGCAGACCTACCCGAGGAGCGGGAGTCGCGAACACCGGGGAGCTGTTTTTT
14	TRBV21-1	TRBJ1-1	-	-	CASSKEAGITEAFF	TGTGCCAGCAGCAAAGAGGCAGGGATCACTGAAGCTTTCTTT
13	TRBV7-9	TRBJ2-3	-	-	CASGLGVTDTQYF	TGTGCCAGCGGTCTAGGGGTCACAGATACGCAGTATTTT
14	TRBV30	TRBJ2-7	-	TRBD1	CAWSVIDRGYEQYF	TGTGCCTGGAGTGTTATCGACAGGGGATACGAGCAGTACTTC
11	TRBV24-1	TRBJ2-1	-	-	CATSLFNEQFF	TGTGCCACCAGTCTTTTCAATGAGCAGTTCTTC
13	TRBV3-1/TRBV3-2	TRBJ1-5	-	-	CASSQPGTQPQHF	TGTGCCAGCAGCCAACCAGGTACTCAGCCCCAGCATTTT
18	TRBV14	TRBJ2-3	-	TRBD2	CASSTRTSGGVMGNTQYF	TGTGCCAGCAGCACCCGGACTAGCGGAGGGGTAATGGGGAACACGCAGTATTTT
14	TRBV5-4	TRBJ2-1	-	-	CASSLERQDNEQFF	TGTGCCAGCAGCTTGGAGCGGCAGGACAATGAGCAGTTCTTC
12	TRBV15	TRBJ2-4	-	TRBD1	CAILRQGNIQYF	TGTGCCATACTCCGACAGGGAAACATTCAGTACTTC
16	TRBV2	TRBJ2-2	-	TRBD1	CASKDRGLGDTGELFF	TGTGCCAGCAAAGACAGGGGGCTGGGGGACACCGGGGAGCTGTTTTTT
16	TRBV30	TRBJ2-7	-	TRBD2	CAWSVSSGGAKSRQYF	TGTGCCTGGAGTGTGAGTAGCGGGGGGGCCAAGTCCCGGCAGTACTTC
13	TRBV20-1	TRBJ1-6	-	-	CSASTSRSSPLHF	TGCAGTGCTAGTACGAGCCGATCTTCACCCCTCCACTTT
16	TRBV6-1	TRBJ1-1	-	-	CASSASSGGKMTEAFF	TGTGCCAGCAGTGCATCCTCGGGGGGAAAAATGACTGAAGCTTTCTTT
14	TRBV30	TRBJ1-4	once	-	CAWSVKGTNEKLFF	TGTGCCTGGAGTGTTAAGGGGACTAATGAAAAACTGTTTTTT
15	TRBV9	TRBJ2-1	-	TRBD2	CASSVASGGFDEQFF	TGTGCCAGCAGCGTAGCTAGCGGGGGTTTTGATGAGCAGTTCTTC
15	TRBV10-3	TRBJ2-7	-	TRBD2	CAISGQGGSSYEQYF	TGTGCCATCAGTGGGCAGGGAGGGAGCTCCTACGAGCAGTACTTC